This TCR beta chain stems from a study of T cell responses to AZD1222 COVID-19 vaccine. Findings and caveats of the study: Among the donors, most were white British and more were female, and clonal diversity was possibly underestimated. Per reports, nearly half of all spike-specific TCRs target regions that are unmutated in variants.

The table came from immunoSEQ multiplex PCR; TCRdb's copy has only in-frame clones and leaves some out. The sample consists of approximately 190,000 clones, about 94% of them appearing once. A word on this clone: The antigen remains unidentified.

In germline, CDR1 is SGHRS, CDR2 YFSETQ. V was pared by 2 bases and J by 1 base, with 8 bases between. The CDR3 is made up of 14 amino acids. Analyses pooled second doses at about 4 or about 12 weeks. The receptor comes from an adult who received the AZD1222 COVID-19 vaccine. The genes are TRBV5-1 and TRBJ2-3, with D tentatively TRBD1 (5 bases). The sample consisted of peripheral blood, taken 28 days after the second AZD1222 dose. This CDR3 reads CASSLQVGTDTQYF. CDR3 DNA: TGCGCCAGCAGCTTACAGGTGGGCACAGATACGCAGTATTTT. Combining the CDR3 with reference TRBV5-1 and TRBJ2-3 gives the whole variable domain KAGVTQTPRYLIKTRGQQVTLSCSPISGHRSVSWYQQTPGQGLQFLFEYFSETQRNKGNFPGRFSGRQFSNSRSEMNVSTLELGDSALYLCASSLQVGTDTQYFGPGTRLTVL.